These 22 T cell receptor beta chains were sequenced from one sample in a study of T cells in Graves' hyperthyroidism and ophthalmopathy. RNA transcripts yielded amplified TCR beta CDR3 regions. When the TCR CDR3 underwent first-round RT-PCR, the HTBI primer set was used. TCRdb reprocessed the multiplex PCR reads with MiXCR, giving one entry per CDR3 protein. In the table there are hundreds of thousands of distinct CDR3 sequences, roughly 15% of which are singletons. Sequenced sample: blood. The receptors originated from a woman in her 40s with Graves' ophthalmopathy.

The chain is built from TRBV5-1 and TRBJ1-1; TRBD1 agrees at 7 bases. This CDR3 spans 15 amino acids. V shed 0 bases, J shed 1 base, and the junction held 3 bases outside the gene matches. The germline gives CDR1 SGHRS, CDR2 YFSETQ. In DNA, the CDR3 is TGCGCCAGCAGCTTGGTCAAGGGGGCGAACACTGAAGCTTTCTTT. Its protein product is CASSLVKGANTEAFF.

Here the CDR3 reads CASHRVGRAYEQYF. CDR3 nucleotides: TGCGCCAGCCATAGAGTAGGGAGAGCGTACGAGCAGTACTTC. The chain is built from TRBV10-2 and TRBJ2-7; D possibly corresponds to TRBD2 (5 bases). The V and J ends lost 8 bases and 4 bases respectively, with 18 bases between them. This CDR3 is built from 14 residues. Germline V gene lookup returns CDR1 WSHSY and CDR2 SAAADI.

This clonotype appeared a few times. The V call is TRBV6-1, the J call TRBJ2-7, with 8 bases matching TRBD2. The CDR3 loop spans 14 amino acids. The V gene's germline CDR1 is MNHNS and CDR2 SASEGT. Trimming removed 10 bases from V and 0 bases from J; junction bases left unmatched: 8. For the CDR3, the DNA is TGTGCCACTGCCCACAGCGGGAGCTCCTACGAGCAGTACTTC. This codes for CATAHSGSSYEQYF.

The table lists this clonotype with many counts. Here the CDR3 reads CAISERQAGTEAFF. CDR3 coding DNA: TGTGCCATCAGTGAAAGACAGGCAGGGACTGAAGCTTTCTTT. This chain links TRBV10-3 with TRBJ1-1, with a weak D call TRBD1 (6 bases). V lost 3 bases and J lost 5, with 13 bases in between. The CDR3 runs 14 residues. Germline CDR1 and CDR2: ENHRY and SYGVKD.

Of note for this clonotype: At one end the junction does not follow the germline gene, possibly because of a read error. The V call is TRBV12-3 or TRBV12-4, the J call TRBJ2-7, with TRBD1 identical over 11 bases. This CDR3 has 16 amino acids. CDR3 bases: TGCGCCAGCAGCCAATCGCCCGGGACAGGGGGCTACGAGCAGTACTTC. Its translation: CASSQSPGTGGYEQYF.

This clonotype was seen at least ten times. This chain joins TRBV5-1 and TRBJ2-5; tentative D call: TRBD2 (6 bases). CDR1 and CDR2 from the germline V gene are SGHRS and YFSETQ. Deletions cut 1 base from V and 4 bases from J, with 11 bases between. The CDR3 extends over 14 amino acids. In nucleotides, the CDR3 is TGCGCCAGCAGCTTGACGACTAGTGGAGAGACCCAGTACTTC. This codes for CASSLTTSGETQYF.

This clonotype was seen repeatedly, ten times or more. V usage is TRBV10-3 and J usage is TRBJ2-5; 14 bases are shared with TRBD2. The junction had 6 bases not matched to a gene; V was cut back by 0 bases and J by 3 bases. Germline V CDR1 and CDR2: ENHRY, SYGVKD. The length of the CDR3 is 18 residues. The CDR3 is CAISESRLAGGLEETQYF. CDR3 bases: TGTGCCATCAGTGAGTCCCGACTAGCGGGAGGGTTGGAAGAGACCCAGTACTTC.

This clonotype was seen many times. This rearrangement joins TRBV5-5 to TRBJ2-4; TRBD1 matches 7 bases. V lost 0 bases to trimming and J lost 9 bases; unmatched junction nucleotides: 9. The CDR3 covers 15 residues. Per the germline V gene, CDR1 is SGHKS and CDR2 is YYEKEE (reference sequence). The DNA of the CDR3 is TGTGCCAGCAGCTTGGCATCAGGGGGTGAGAGCATTCAGTACTTC. This gives the protein CASSLASGGESIQYF.

The V call is TRBV12-3 or TRBV12-4, the J call TRBJ1-5, with 8 positions matching TRBD1. Trimming removed 1 base from V and 6 bases from J; junction bases left unmatched: 5. The CDR3 contains 15 residues. CDR3 bases: TGTGCCAGCAGTTTAGGACAGGGGTTAGGTCAGCCCCAGCATTTT. It encodes CASSLGQGLGQPQHF.

This clonotype was recorded at least ten times. The chain has TRBV27 and TRBJ1-2; D call uncertain. Trimming took 7 bases from V and 7 from J, leaving 7 bases between them. The germline V gene encodes CDR1 MNHEY and CDR2 SMNVEV (reference sequence). The CDR3 consists of 10 residues. CDR3 DNA: TGTGCCAGCACCGGATGTGGCTACACCTTC. Residues: CASTGCGYTF.

This clonotype was seen more than once but under ten times. This chain links TRBV6-1 with TRBJ2-5, with TRBD1 as a possible D gene (6 bases). The CDR3 consists of 13 residues. V dropped 5 bases and J dropped 5 bases, with 12 bases sitting between them. Germline values: CDR1 MNHNS, CDR2 SASEGT. The CDR3 region is CASSPGVWETQYF. DNA for the CDR3: TGTGCCAGCAGTCCAGGGGTATGGGAGACCCAGTACTTC.

The V gene is TRBV19, the J gene TRBJ2-2; TRBD1 is a possible D gene (7 bases). This CDR3 is built from 15 residues. Germline V lookup: CDR1 LNHDA, CDR2 SQIVND (reference sequence). The V gene lost 7 bases and the J gene lost 6 bases, with 18 bases spanning the gap. The CDR3 coding sequence is TGTGCCAGTAAGGTTCGGACAGGAGGGGCCGGGGAGCTGTTTTTT. It specifies CASKVRTGGAGELFF.

There are many counts of this clonotype. The V call is TRBV5-1, the J call TRBJ2-7; unclear D gene. CDR1 SGHRS and CDR2 YFSETQ come from the germline V gene. The CDR3 consists of 14 residues. Trimming cost V 0 bases and J 2 bases, with 9 bases left between them. CDR3 in amino acids: CASSLESVTYEQYF. The CDR3 coding sequence is TGCGCCAGCAGCTTGGAATCCGTTACCTACGAGCAGTACTTC.

This clonotype was observed at least ten times. V gene TRBV6-2 or TRBV6-3 combines with J gene TRBJ2-7; D perhaps matches TRBD1 (5 bases). V lost 8 bases and J lost 3, with 8 bases in between. The CDR3 has 11 amino acids. Germline CDR1 reads MNHEY; CDR2 reads SVGEGT. The CDR3 is CASWGHYEQYF. Written as DNA, the CDR3 is TGTGCCAGCTGGGGCCACTACGAGCAGTACTTC.

This clonotype was recorded many times. The gene calls are TRBV20-1 and TRBJ1-2, with 9 nucleotides matching TRBD1. J lost 6 bases, V lost 5 bases, and 13 bases had no gene match. The CDR3 has 15 residues. Germline assignment: CDR1 DFQATT and CDR2 SNEGSKA (reference sequence). Here the CDR3 reads CSAGPQGARMDGYTF. The CDR3 bases are TGCAGTGCTGGGCCACAGGGGGCACGTATGGATGGCTACACCTTC.

This clonotype was seen ten or more times. The rearrangement links TRBV5-1 to TRBJ1-1; D unresolved. CDR1 is SGHRS, CDR2 YFSETQ, per germline. V gave up 0 bases and J gave up 2 bases, with 8 bases separating them. This CDR3 has 14 amino acids. For the CDR3, the DNA is TGCGCCAGCAGCTTGGTGCAGACCAACACTGAAGCTTTCTTT. Protein product: CASSLVQTNTEAFF.

This clonotype was detected ten times or more. This sequence joins TRBV3-1 and TRBJ2-5, with D perhaps matching TRBD2 (5 bases). Trimming cost V 1 base and J 5 bases, with 5 bases left between them. Germline values: CDR1 LGHDT, CDR2 YNNKEL (reference sequence). The CDR3 is 12 amino acids. The CDR3 sequence is CASSQVAETQYF. In DNA, the CDR3 is TGTGCCAGCAGCCAAGTAGCGGAGACCCAGTACTTC.

V usage is TRBV27 and J usage is TRBJ1-1; possibly TRBD1 for D (5 bases). The germline V gene has CDR1 MNHEY and CDR2 SMNVEV (reference sequence). The CDR3 is 12 residues long. V was trimmed by 0 bases and J by 7 bases, leaving 6 bases between them. Here the CDR3 DNA reads TGTGCCAGCAGTTTATCAAGGGGTGAAGCTTTCTTT. It yields the protein CASSLSRGEAFF.

This clonotype was recorded a few times. The chain uses TRBV7-2 and TRBJ2-5; 7 nucleotides align to TRBD2. After removal of 5 bases from V and 5 bases from J, the junction contained 8 bases not matched to a gene. The CDR3 consists of 14 residues. Germline CDR1 SGHTA, CDR2 FQGNSA. CDR3 DNA sequence: TGTGCCAGCAGCCACGGACTAGGACTCGAGACCCAGTACTTC. Encoded protein: CASSHGLGLETQYF.

The table lists this clonotype with many counts. J is TRBJ2-5 and V is TRBV12-3 or TRBV12-4; TRBD2 matches 9 bases. The junction had 9 bases not matched to a gene; V was cut back by 8 bases and J by 2 bases. The CDR3 sequence is 15 residues long. CDR3 protein: CASLGGRGPQETQYF. The CDR3 coding sequence is TGTGCCAGCCTTGGCGGGAGGGGACCTCAAGAGACCCAGTACTTC.

This clonotype has a count of ten or more. This chain joins TRBV6-1 and TRBJ1-2; D unclear. Trimming pared 1 base from V and 0 bases from J, leaving 6 bases between. This CDR3 is built from 14 residues. In germline, CDR1 is MNHNS, CDR2 SASEGT. Here the CDR3 DNA reads TGTGCCAGCAGTGAAGGGGGAGCTAACTATGGCTACACCTTC. Its protein is CASSEGGANYGYTF.

The table lists this clonotype with a few counts. The chain's CDR3 is CASSLAGTAGTEAFF. The CDR3, as DNA: TGTGCCAGCAGCTTAGCCGGGACCGCGGGGACTGAAGCTTTCTTT. The rearrangement links TRBV11-3 to TRBJ1-1, with D possibly being TRBD1 (5 bases). This CDR3 is 15 amino acids long. The V gene's germline CDR1 is SGHNT and CDR2 YENEEA. Trimming stripped 1 base from V and 5 bases from J, with 14 bases between.